This T cell receptor (beta chain) was captured in a study of shared clonotypes between healthy human individuals. Study as a whole: The study drew on two women and a few men aged 18 to 49 as donors.

Libraries were prepared by immunoSEQ multiplex PCR; TCRdb keeps only in-frame clonotypes and omits some of them. The data show about 2.1 million clones, 93% seen once. Whole-study results and caveats: Generation probabilities were higher for clonotypes shared across all four sorted-subset donors than for unshared ones. Depth of sequencing was expected to influence donor clonotype sharing. A small donor pool kept down the genetic and exposure-history diversity that was represented.

Regarding this clone: The antigen is undetermined.

The CDR3 is made up of 15 amino acids. The naive CD8 fraction comprised CD45RO-negative cells positively selected for CCR7 and excluded terminally differentiated effector memory CD45RA+ cells. The TCR comes from a man between 18 and 29 years old in good health. Some clones in this sample may be carry-over from other donors' samples. The V call is TRBV21-1, the J call TRBJ2-7; the D call in the table, TRBD2, was not verified against the DNA. TRBV21-1 corresponds to a pseudogene. The specimen sequenced was naive CD8+ T cells from PBMCs. The CDR3 nucleotides are TGTGCCAGCAGCAAAGTTTCTGCTAGCTCCTACGAGCAGTACTTC. Residues: CASSKVSASSYEQYF.